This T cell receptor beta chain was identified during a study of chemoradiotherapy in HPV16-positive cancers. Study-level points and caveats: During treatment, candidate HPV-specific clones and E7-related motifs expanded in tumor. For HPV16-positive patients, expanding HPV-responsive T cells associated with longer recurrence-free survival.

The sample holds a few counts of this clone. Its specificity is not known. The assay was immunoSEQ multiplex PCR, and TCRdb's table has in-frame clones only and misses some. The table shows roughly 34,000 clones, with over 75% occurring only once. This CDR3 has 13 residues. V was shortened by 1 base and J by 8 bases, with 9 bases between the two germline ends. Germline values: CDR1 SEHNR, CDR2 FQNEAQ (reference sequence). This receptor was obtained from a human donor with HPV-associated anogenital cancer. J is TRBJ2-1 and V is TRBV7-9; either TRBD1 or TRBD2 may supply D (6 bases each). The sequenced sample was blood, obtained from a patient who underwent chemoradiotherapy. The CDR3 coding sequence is TGTGCCAGCAGCTTAGTGGGGGGCGATGAGCAGTTCTTC. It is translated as CASSLVGGDEQFF.